Following are 14 T cell receptor beta chains from one sample sequenced in a study of blood T cell repertoires in COVID-19. Clones were sequenced by immunoSEQ multiplex PCR, and TCRdb holds only the in-frame ones, with some missing. The data contain more than 350,000 clones, roughly nine tenths of them singletons. Input material: peripheral blood. Receptors originate from a woman in her twenties or thirties with COVID-19, enrolled during active disease.

The chain uses TRBV7-2 and TRBJ1-1; no firm D call. Germline V gives CDR1 SGHTA, CDR2 FQGNSA. V dropped 5 bases and J dropped 1 base, with 14 bases sitting between them. The CDR3 runs to 15 residues. CDR3 DNA: TGTGCCAGCAGCCCTCGACGGAGTCCGAACACTGAAGCTTTCTTT. Translating gives CASSPRRSPNTEAFF.

The chain is built from TRBV2 and TRBJ1-2, with 9 bases that match TRBD1. The CDR3 consists of 13 residues. Germline trimming cut 6 bases from V and 3 bases from J; bases unmatched to any gene: 2. Germline V lookup: CDR1 SNHLY, CDR2 FYNNEI. DNA of the CDR3: TGTGCCAGCAGGACAGGGGGTGACTATGGCTACACCTTC. This gives the protein CASRTGGDYGYTF.

The chain carries TRBV24-1 and TRBJ2-1; D is undetermined. This CDR3 region has 12 residues. V was clipped by 1 base and J by 8 bases, with 5 bases between them. From germline, CDR1 is KGHDR and CDR2 SFDVKD. This chain's CDR3 is CATSDFADEQFF. The CDR3 region has the DNA TGTGCCACCAGTGATTTTGCAGATGAGCAGTTCTTC.

The CDR3, as DNA: TGTGCCAGCAGTTTGGGAGAGGGAGAGACCCAGTACTTC. Translating gives CASSLGEGETQYF. The chain employs TRBV6-5 and TRBJ2-5; D is possibly TRBD2 (5 bases). V lost 4 bases to trimming and J lost 4 bases, with 10 bases between them. This CDR3 has 13 amino acids. Germline assignment: CDR1 MNHEY and CDR2 SVGAGI.

As concerns this clone: An end of the junction differs from the germline gene, which may be a read error. CDR3 nucleotides: TGTGCCAGCAGTGAATCAGGATTGATGAATTTCCCCACGTTC. Amino acids: CASSESGLMNFPTF. This chain links TRBV6-1 with TRBJ2-7; D gene unclear. This CDR3 is built from 14 residues. Germline V gene sequence: CDR1 MNHNS, CDR2 SASEGT.

The chain joins TRBV19 to TRBJ1-1; D remains ambiguous. Germline V gene data show CDR1 as LNHDA and CDR2 as SQIVND (reference sequence). CDR3 length: 16 amino acids. Trimming removed 0 bases at V and 13 bases at J, with 24 bases between. The CDR3 bases are TGTGCCAGTAGTATAGATCCGTACCGGGTTAATGGCGACGTTTTCTTT. It yields the protein CASSIDPYRVNGDVFF.

The chain links TRBV19 to TRBJ2-1; 7 bases map to TRBD1. Germline V CDR1 and CDR2: LNHDA, SQIVND (reference sequence). After removal of 7 bases from V and 8 bases from J, the junction contained 8 bases not matched to a gene. The CDR3 length is 13 residues. CDR3 nucleotides: TGTGCCAGTACCTCGACAGGGTATGATGAGCAGTTCTTC. Its translation: CASTSTGYDEQFF.

CDR3: CASSYSGEVVTEAFF. CDR3 coding DNA: TGTGCCAGCAGTTACTCCGGGGAAGTGGTCACTGAAGCTTTCTTT. The chain joins TRBV6-5 to TRBJ1-1; D uncertain. The CDR3 is made up of 15 amino acids. CDR1 is MNHEY, CDR2 SVGAGI, per germline. Trimming cost V 0 bases and J 4 bases, with 12 bases left between them.

V and J are TRBV18 and TRBJ1-1; D ambiguous. V was trimmed by 5 bases and J by 1 base, leaving 8 bases between them. The CDR3 sequence is 13 residues long. Germline CDR1 KGHSH, CDR2 LQKENI. The CDR3 DNA reads as TGTGCCAGCTCAACCGACACGAACACTGAAGCTTTCTTT. Amino acids: CASSTDTNTEAFF.

V is TRBV5-6 and J is TRBJ2-7, with D possibly matching TRBD1 (5 bases). Deletions cut 4 bases from V and 1 base from J, with 12 bases between. This CDR3 spans 14 amino acids. Germline CDR1 is SGHDT and CDR2 is YYEEEE. CDR3 bases: TGTGCCAGCAGCGCACTCCAGGGATCCTACGAGCAGTACGTC. Its protein product is CASSALQGSYEQYV.

V gene TRBV3-1 (or the pseudogene TRBV3-2) combines with J gene TRBJ1-2; 7 bases fit TRBD1. The CDR3 contains 13 residues. Trimming took 4 bases from V and 3 from J; bases not matched to a gene: 2. Germline V gene lookup returns CDR1 LGHDT and CDR2 YNNKEL (reference sequence). In nucleotides, the CDR3 is TGTGCCAGCAGCCGGGACAGTTACTATGGCTACACCTTC. It specifies CASSRDSYYGYTF.

In DNA form, the CDR3 reads TGTGCCTGGAGTGTTGGGCTAGCGGGAGGCTACGAGCAGTACGTC. Translated, it gives CAWSVGLAGGYEQYV. The genes are TRBV30 and TRBJ2-7; 11 bases are a match to TRBD2. After removal of 0 bases from V and 3 bases from J, the junction contained 4 bases not matched to a gene. The CDR3 loop spans 15 amino acids. CDR1 GTSNPN and CDR2 SVGIG come from the germline V gene (reference sequence).

V usage is TRBV19 and J usage is TRBJ1-5; TRBD1 might be the D (5 bases). Deletions cut 8 bases from V and 3 bases from J, with 23 bases between. Germline V lookup: CDR1 LNHDA, CDR2 SQIVND (reference sequence). This CDR3 contains 17 residues. The CDR3 nucleotides read TGTGCCAGTCGATCTCGTCCCGGCGGCAGGGTCAATCAGCCCCAGCATTTT. Translating gives CASRSRPGGRVNQPQHF.

This chain uses TRBV6-5 with TRBJ1-2; D is ambiguous. The V end was cut by 0 bases, the J end by 8 bases, with 16 bases between. This CDR3 region has 15 residues. Germline V gene data show CDR1 as MNHEY and CDR2 as SVGAGI. The CDR3 region is CASSYSYGLGGGYTF. Written as DNA, the CDR3 is TGTGCCAGCAGTTACTCGTACGGCTTAGGCGGAGGCTACACCTTC.